Below are 25 T cell receptor beta chains sequenced from a single sample in a study of glioma-infiltrating T cells. Using RNA template, CDR3s of TCR alpha and beta were amplified with iRepertoire arm-PCR. TCRdb processed the multiplex PCR reads anew with MiXCR; each CDR3 protein has one entry. This sample has approximately 190,000 distinct CDR3 sequences, with over 30% found just once. Sequencing input: glioma tissue, nonneoplastic brain tissue, or PBMCs (not recorded which). These receptors all come from a human donor with low-grade glioma or glioblastoma, undergoing nonglioma brain surgery, or in good health (not recorded which).

This clonotype has a count of ten or more. This sequence joins TRBV28 and TRBJ1-1, with TRBD1 matching 11 bases. The germline gives CDR1 MDHEN, CDR2 SYDVKM. The CDR3 spans 15 residues. V lost 2 bases and J lost 4; bases outside the gene matches: 3. CDR3 sequence reads: CASSLTGTGGTEAFF. CDR3 bases: TGTGCCAGCAGTTTAACTGGGACAGGGGGCACTGAAGCTTTCTTT.

The J gene is TRBJ1-2, the V gene TRBV6-2 or TRBV6-3; 8 bases are shared with TRBD1. Germline-derived CDR1 and CDR2 are MNHEY and SVGEGT. CDR3 length equals 14 residues. The V gene end was trimmed by 4 bases and the J gene end by 7 bases; junction bases not matched to a gene: 8. The CDR3 spells CASSLQGGQSGYTF. In DNA form, the CDR3 reads TGTGCCAGCAGTTTACAGGGGGGGCAGAGTGGCTACACCTTC.

This clonotype was seen many times. The chain employs TRBV5-1 and TRBJ1-1; D unclear. Trimming took off 0 bases at V and 3 bases at J, with 9 bases between the two ends. The CDR3 spans 14 residues. The germline V gene encodes CDR1 SGHRS and CDR2 YFSETQ. DNA of the CDR3: TGCGCCAGCAGCTTGGTGCTTCTCGACACTGAAGCTTTCTTT. Protein sequence: CASSLVLLDTEAFF.

Ten or more counts support this clonotype. The genes are TRBV27 and TRBJ2-4; TRBD1 agrees at 7 bases. Germline V gene lookup returns CDR1 MNHEY and CDR2 SMNVEV (reference sequence). V was clipped by 2 bases and J by 0 bases; unmatched bases: 4. The CDR3 has 16 residues. The CDR3 coding sequence is TGTGCCAGCAGTTTAGGGACAGACTTAGCCAAAAACATTCAGTACTTC. Its protein is CASSLGTDLAKNIQYF.

CDR3 residues: CASSPKGTGLRETQYF. In DNA form, the CDR3 reads TGTGCCAGTAGTCCTAAGGGGACAGGGCTCAGGGAGACCCAGTACTTC. The chain recombines TRBV19 with TRBJ2-5; 9 bases line up with TRBD1. From germline, CDR1 is LNHDA and CDR2 SQIVND (reference sequence). With V trimmed by 5 bases and J by 5 bases, 12 bases remained unmatched. CDR3 length: 16 amino acids. Full variable domain (outside the CDR3, taken from reference TRBV19 and TRBJ2-5): DGGITQSPKYLFRKEGQNVTLSCEQNLNHDAMYWYRQDPGQGLRLIYYSQIVNDFQKGDIAEGYSVSREKKESFPLTVTSAQKNPTAFYLCASSPKGTGLRETQYFGPGTRLLVL.

This clonotype was seen repeatedly, ten times or more. V usage is TRBV20-1 and J usage is TRBJ2-2, with 10 bases lining up with TRBD2. The CDR3 runs 16 residues. Germline V gene lookup returns CDR1 DFQATT and CDR2 SNEGSKA (reference sequence). The V gene end was trimmed by 2 bases and the J gene end by 5 bases; junction bases not matched to a gene: 8. The CDR3 reads CSARLAGDLRTGELFF. In DNA form, the CDR3 reads TGCAGTGCTAGACTAGCGGGAGATCTGAGGACCGGGGAGCTGTTTTTT.

V and J are TRBV4-1 and TRBJ1-2; 10 nucleotides align to TRBD1. CDR1 MGHRA and CDR2 YSYEKL come from the germline V gene. The CDR3 totals 15 residues. V shed 4 bases, J shed 8 bases, and the junction held 10 bases outside the gene matches. The CDR3 here is CASSRLLTGGTGYTF. The DNA of the CDR3 is TGCGCCAGCAGCCGCCTTTTGACAGGGGGCACCGGCTACACCTTC.

This clonotype appeared many times. The chain employs TRBV10-3 and TRBJ2-7, with TRBD2 identical over 9 bases. Germline V gene sequence: CDR1 ENHRY, CDR2 SYGVKD. The CDR3 consists of 12 residues. After removal of 6 bases from V and 5 bases from J, the junction contained 2 bases not matched to a gene. DNA of the CDR3: TGTGCCATCAGGCGGGGGGGAGACGAGCAGTACTTC. It encodes CAIRRGGDEQYF.

This clonotype was seen ten or more times. The chain joins TRBV3-1 to TRBJ2-1; a weak D match, TRBD2 (6 bases). CDR3 length: 13 residues. Trimming cost V 1 base and J 8 bases, with 9 bases left between them. Per germline, CDR1 LGHDT and CDR2 YNNKEL (reference sequence). CDR3 protein: CASSQGRDYEQFF. CDR3 DNA sequence: TGTGCCAGCAGCCAAGGCCGGGACTATGAGCAGTTCTTC.

This clonotype was counted many times. Here the CDR3 reads CASSLPGVDEQYF. Here the CDR3 DNA reads TGTGCCAGCAGCTTGCCTGGGGTCGACGAGCAGTACTTC. The gene calls are TRBV5-4 and TRBJ2-7; D gene ambiguous. The germline V gene encodes CDR1 SGHNT and CDR2 YYREEE (reference sequence). CDR3 length equals 13 residues. V was trimmed by 1 base and J by 5 bases, leaving 10 bases between them.

This clonotype was seen ten or more times. The rearrangement links TRBV6-2 or TRBV6-3 to TRBJ1-5, with D possibly matching TRBD1 (5 bases). The germline V gene encodes CDR1 MNHEY and CDR2 SVGEGT. The V end was cut by 5 bases, the J end by 11 bases, with 16 bases between. The CDR3 totals 13 residues. CDR3 in DNA: TGTGCCAGCAGTCGCCCTCAGGGAAGGGCCCAGCATTTT. Translation gives CASSRPQGRAQHF.

The sample holds many counts of this clonotype. The chain joins TRBV24-1 to TRBJ2-2; D is ambiguous. The V gene lost 6 bases and the J gene lost 0 bases, with 4 bases spanning the gap. The CDR3 is 13 residues long. Germline loops: CDR1 KGHDR, CDR2 SFDVKD. The CDR3 region is CATSMSNTGELFF. DNA of the CDR3: TGTGCCACCAGTATGTCGAACACCGGGGAGCTGTTTTTT.

This clonotype was counted ten times or more. The V and J genes are TRBV5-1 and TRBJ2-3; D is tentatively TRBD1 or TRBD2 (6 bases each). This CDR3 has 17 residues. The V gene lost 0 bases and the J gene lost 5 bases, with 19 bases spanning the gap. In germline, CDR1 is SGHRS, CDR2 YFSETQ. CDR3 loop: CASSLGGDIAPIDTQYF. The CDR3 DNA follows: TGCGCCAGCAGCTTGGGGGGGGACATCGCACCCATAGATACGCAGTATTTT.

This clonotype was picked up many times. A much bigger clone sits one base away, suggesting this may be a read error. The chain joins TRBV3-1 to TRBJ2-1; 9 nucleotides agree with TRBD2. This CDR3 comprises 14 residues. Germline CDR1 reads LGHDT; CDR2 reads YNNKEL (reference sequence). The CDR3 nucleotides are TGTGCCAGCAGCCCAGGACTAGCGAAGAATGGGCAGTTCTTC. This translates into CASSPGLAKNGQFF.

The V call is TRBV30, the J call TRBJ2-3; TRBD2 agrees at 7 bases. This CDR3 has 15 residues. Germline V CDR1 and CDR2: GTSNPN, SVGIG (reference sequence). V gave up 4 bases and J gave up 2 bases; unmatched junction bases: 9. The CDR3 nucleotides are TGTGCCTGGACTCCCGGGCTAGCGGACACAGATACGCAGTATTTT. Translated, it gives CAWTPGLADTDTQYF.

As for this clonotype: An end of the junction does not agree with germline; a read error may underlie this. This chain links TRBV6-1 with TRBJ2-5; D is possibly TRBD1 or TRBD2 (5 bases each). The germline V gene has CDR1 MNHNS and CDR2 SASEGT. This CDR3 has 12 amino acids. The chain's CDR3 is CASSWDAETKSF. The CDR3 region has the DNA TGTGCCAGCTCTTGGGACGCGGAGACCAAGTCCTTC.

The chain joins TRBV5-6 to TRBJ2-1, with 7 positions matching TRBD1. The CDR3 is made up of 16 amino acids. After removal of 4 bases from V and 4 bases from J, the junction contained 11 bases not matched to a gene. Germline CDR1 SGHDT, CDR2 YYEEEE. DNA of the CDR3: TGTGCCAGCAGCAAGTCGGAGACAGGGTTATACAATGAGCAGTTCTTC. Its protein is CASSKSETGLYNEQFF.

This clonotype was recorded at least ten times. CDR3 nucleotide sequence: TGTGCCAGCCTAGACAGGGGAGGGAATCAGCCCCAGCATTTT. Translating gives CASLDRGGNQPQHF. J is TRBJ1-5 and V is TRBV6-1; TRBD1 agrees at 8 bases. Germline V gene data show CDR1 as MNHNS and CDR2 as SASEGT. The V gene end was trimmed by 8 bases and the J gene end by 4 bases; junction bases not matched to a gene: 7. This CDR3 has 14 residues.

About this clonotype: A read error is possible here, since a much larger clone lies one base away. The rearrangement links TRBV19 to TRBJ2-1, with a possible D match to TRBD2 (6 bases). The CDR3 spans 15 residues. Per germline, CDR1 LNHDA and CDR2 SQIVND (reference sequence). Deletions cut 7 bases from V and 7 bases from J, with 20 bases between. CDR3: CASTLIAAINNEQFF. Here the CDR3 DNA reads TGTGCCAGTACCCTTATAGCGGCAATTAATAATGAGCAGTTCTTC.

Points on this clonotype: Germline is not matched at one junction end, which may reflect a read error. V gene TRBV3-1 combines with J gene TRBJ1-6; D remains ambiguous. The germline gives CDR1 LGHDT, CDR2 YNNKEL (reference sequence). This CDR3 has 16 residues. The CDR3 protein is CASSPPQNSHNSPLHF. Written as DNA, the CDR3 is TGTGCCAGCAGCCCTCCCCAGAACTCCCATAATTCACCCCTCCACTTT.

This clonotype has a count of ten or more. The chain has TRBV28 and TRBJ2-7, with 9 nucleotides matching TRBD1. There are 14 residues in the CDR3. The ends lost 8 bases at V and 4 bases at J; junction bases unmatched: 9. Germline V gives CDR1 MDHEN, CDR2 SYDVKM. CDR3 in amino acids: CASLTRDRAYEQYF. Written as DNA, the CDR3 is TGTGCCAGCCTTACCCGGGACAGGGCGTACGAGCAGTACTTC.

This clonotype was recorded many times. The chain employs TRBV5-1 and TRBJ2-1, with a weak D call TRBD1 (6 bases). The CDR3 sequence is 15 residues long. Germline V gives CDR1 SGHRS, CDR2 YFSETQ. V lost 0 bases and J lost 3, with 10 bases in between. CDR3 DNA: TGCGCCAGCAGCTTGGACAGGGCGGACTACAATGAGCAGTTCTTC. Encoded protein: CASSLDRADYNEQFF. The variable domain in full, completed from reference TRBV5-1 and TRBJ2-1, reads KAGVTQTPRYLIKTRGQQVTLSCSPISGHRSVSWYQQTPGQGLQFLFEYFSETQRNKGNFPGRFSGRQFSNSRSEMNVSTLELGDSALYLCASSLDRADYNEQFFGPGTRLTVL.

Ten or more counts support this clonotype. This rearrangement joins TRBV3-1 to TRBJ2-1; 11 bases map to TRBD2. The CDR3 covers 16 residues. Trimming at V came to 0 bases and at J to 3 bases, leaving 1 base not matched to a gene. The germline CDR1 and CDR2 sequences are LGHDT and YNNKEL (reference sequence). The CDR3 DNA follows: TGTGCCAGCAGCCAAGATACTAGCGGGAGCTACAATGAGCAGTTCTTC. Its translation is CASSQDTSGSYNEQFF.

The genes are TRBV11-3 and TRBJ2-1, with 7 bases identical to TRBD1. Germline assignment: CDR1 SGHNT and CDR2 YENEEA. V lost 5 bases to trimming and J lost 5 bases; unmatched junction nucleotides: 6. This CDR3 region has 14 residues. The CDR3 protein is CASSTRDRDNEQFF. The CDR3 coding sequence is TGTGCCAGCAGCACCCGGGACAGAGACAATGAGCAGTTCTTC.

At least ten counts were recorded for this clonotype. The chain carries TRBV7-2 and TRBJ2-1; no clear D gene. The V end was cut by 4 bases, the J end by 8 bases, with 12 bases between. Germline values: CDR1 SGHTA, CDR2 FQGNSA. This CDR3 spans 13 amino acids. DNA of the CDR3: TGTGCCAGCAGCTACAATCGTGGCGATGAGCAGTTCTTC. Protein sequence: CASSYNRGDEQFF.